These T cell receptor beta chains were read from a single sample in a study of blood T cells in healthy people across ages. TCRdb processed the 5' RACE reads anew with MiXCR; each CDR3 protein has one entry. The data contain some 850,000 distinct CDR3 sequences, about 26% of them singletons. These same records also appear under a second study, on T cells of mothers and their children.

Sequencing was carried out using blood. Every receptor here comes from a boy under 18 in good health. The CDR3 runs from the conserved cysteine through the conserved F or W. The order of the fields is J gene, D gene, clone size, V gene, CDR3 DNA, CDR3 protein. The D gene is left open where the match is weak. For some rows the clone size is stated as once, few or many, or as a class when expanded; others skip it.

TRBJ1-1 TRBD1 few TRBV7-9 TGTGCCAGCAGCCACAGGGGTCGGGCTTTCTTT CASSHRGRAFF
TRBJ1-5 NA NA TRBV4-1 TGCGCCAGCAGCCAAGGGGTGGGATTAGGTCAGCCCCAGCATTTT CASSQGVGLGQPQHF
TRBJ2-5 NA few TRBV24-1 TGTGCCACCAGTGACCGGACATTCCAAGAGACCCAGTACTTC CATSDRTFQETQYF
TRBJ1-2 NA NA TRBV2 TGTGCCAGCAGCGTACTGCGGACGGAAGCTAACTATGGCTACACCTTC CASSVLRTEANYGYTF
TRBJ2-2 TRBD2 few TRBV20-1 TGCAGTGCTAGTAGGGGACTAGCGGGGGCGAGATACGGGGAGCTGTTTTTT CSASRGLAGARYGELFF
TRBJ1-4 TRBD1 few TRBV29-1 TGCAGCGTTGAAGAACTAGAGGGGGCTGGAGAAAAACTGTTTTTT CSVEELEGAGEKLFF
TRBJ1-3 NA NA TRBV5-1 TGCGCCAGCAGCTTGGAGAATCCGTTCTCTGGAAACACCATATATTTT CASSLENPFSGNTIYF
TRBJ1-4 NA NA TRBV5-1 TGCGCCAGCAGCTTCTCCGGCTGGGGGTCTCCTTTTAATGAAAAACTGTTTTTT CASSFSGWGSPFNEKLFF
TRBJ2-5 NA few TRBV20-1 TGCAGTGCTAGGACTCGGGCCAACGCCGACGAGACCCAGTACTTC CSARTRANADETQYF
TRBJ2-1 TRBD2 NA TRBV7-7 TGTGCTAGCAGCTTAGCGCCGGGGGGGGCCTCCTACAATGAGCAGTTCTTC CASSLAPGGASYNEQFF
TRBJ2-3 NA NA TRBV5-5 TGTGCCAGCAGTTCGGACAGAGGCACAGATACGCAGTATTTT CASSSDRGTDTQYF
TRBJ2-7 TRBD1 NA TRBV29-1 TGCAGCGTTGTCGGACAGGGGAGCTACGAGCAGTACTTC CSVVGQGSYEQYF
TRBJ1-2 TRBD1 few TRBV6-6 TGTGCCACAGGGGGGAACTATAACTATGGCTACACCTTC CATGGNYNYGYTF
TRBJ1-5 NA few TRBV12-3/TRBV12-4 TGTGCCAGCAGTTTTGCCGGTCGCGACGCTCAGCCCCAGCATTTT CASSFAGRDAQPQHF